Listed below are T cell receptor beta chains from one sample, sequenced in a study of CD8+ T cells in alopecia areata. The data were produced by immunoSEQ multiplex PCR, yet TCRdb's version contains in-frame clones alone and is incomplete. In the table there are 65,000 to 75,000 clones, roughly 30% of which are singletons. The sequencing used CD8+ T cells sorted from blood, collected at week 4, from a patient treated with tofacitinib. The receptors here all came from a human donor with alopecia areata. CDR3s include the opening cysteine and the closing phenylalanine or tryptophan. A D gene is named only where the DNA matches it firmly. The size of a clone is reported for some rows only, either as once, few or many, or as a class for expanded clones.

>TRBV27|TRBJ2-7|NA|NA
CASSLGTSSYEQYF
TGTGCCAGCAGTCTGGGGACATCATCCTACGAGCAGTACTTC
>TRBV6-5|TRBJ2-7|NA|NA
CASSSSATGTEQYF
TGTGCCAGCAGTTCGTCCGCGACGGGGACCGAGCAGTACTTC
>TRBV29-1|TRBJ2-7|NA|NA
CSVLVPNYEQYF
TGCAGCGTTCTCGTCCCAAACTACGAGCAGTACTTC
>TRBV19|TRBJ2-7|few|TRBD1
CASSFPGQGLYEQYF
TGTGCCAGCAGTTTCCCCGGACAGGGCCTCTACGAGCAGTACTTC
>TRBV7-9|TRBJ2-7|few|TRBD2
CASSGPGLADYEQYF
TGTGCCAGCAGCGGGCCGGGACTAGCGGACTACGAGCAGTACTTC
>TRBV4-1|TRBJ2-5|NA|NA
CASSLTPQGETQYF
TGCGCCAGCAGCCTGACCCCCCAAGGAGAGACCCAGTACTTC
>TRBV2|TRBJ2-7|NA|NA
CASSGLLSVSAYEQYF
TGTGCCAGCAGTGGTTTGTTATCGGTATCCGCCTACGAGCAGTACTTC
>TRBV7-9|TRBJ2-7|NA|TRBD2
CASRGRREGRDEQYF
TGTGCCAGCAGGGGCAGGCGGGAGGGCCGGGACGAGCAGTACTTC
>TRBV13|TRBJ1-5|NA|NA
CASSKGRSNQPQHF
TGTGCCAGCAGTAAGGGCCGTAGCAATCAGCCCCAGCATTTT
>TRBV6-5|TRBJ1-1|few|NA
CASRTTGTEAFF
TGTGCCAGCAGAACGACCGGGACTGAAGCTTTCTTT
>TRBV4-3|TRBJ1-2|few|NA
CASSQDRGTGYGYTF
TGCGCCAGCAGCCAAGATCGCGGCACGGGGTATGGCTACACCTTC
>TRBV29-1|TRBJ2-7|NA|NA
CSVGWVDRNYEQYF
TGCAGCGTTGGCTGGGTAGACAGGAACTACGAGCAGTACTTC
>TRBV7-9|TRBJ1-2|few|TRBD1
CASSLAGQGSLRGYTF
TGTGCCAGCAGCTTAGCGGGACAGGGTAGCCTTCGTGGCTACACCTTC
>TRBV4-3|TRBJ2-5|many|NA
CASSQDGGGGETQYF
TGCGCCAGCAGCCAAGATGGCGGGGGCGGAGAGACCCAGTACTTC
>TRBV6-5|TRBJ1-1|NA|NA
CASSYSRSNTEAFF
TGTGCCAGCAGTTACTCGAGGTCGAACACTGAAGCTTTCTTT
>TRBV7-3|TRBJ2-3|NA|NA
CASSLQAADAQYF
TGTGCCAGCAGCTTACAGGCGGCGGATGCGCAGTATTTT
>TRBV6-1|TRBJ2-7|few|NA
CASLRTAYEQYF
TGTGCCAGCCTTAGGACAGCCTACGAGCAGTACTTC
>TRBV27|TRBJ2-7|few|NA
CASSTSTWSSYEQYF
TGTGCCAGCAGCACTAGCACCTGGAGCTCCTACGAGCAGTACTTC
>TRBV6-5|TRBJ2-7|few|NA
CASSRWAGPYEQYF
TGTGCCAGCAGTCGGTGGGCTGGGCCCTACGAGCAGTACTTC
>TRBV29-1|TRBJ2-5|NA|TRBD2
CSVVGLAGGGETQYF
TGCAGCGTTGTTGGACTAGCGGGTGGGGGGGAGACCCAGTACTTC
>TRBV28|TRBJ1-2|NA|NA
CASSLAGDYGYTF
TGTGCCAGCAGCCTCGCCGGGGACTATGGCTACACCTTC
>TRBV29-1|TRBJ2-7|few|TRBD2
CSVALWLAGAYEQYF
TGCAGCGTTGCCCTTTGGCTAGCGGGAGCCTACGAGCAGTACTTC
>TRBV19|TRBJ2-1|NA|NA
CASSIGQSSYNEQFF
TGTGCCAGTAGTATAGGACAGAGCTCCTACAATGAGCAGTTCTTC
>TRBV9|TRBJ2-7|few|TRBD2
CASSLGTSYGYEQYF
TGTGCCAGCAGCCTCGGGACTAGCTATGGCTACGAGCAGTACTTC
>TRBV30|TRBJ1-5|few|TRBD1
CAWEDRGSNQPQHF
TGTGCCTGGGAGGACAGGGGGAGCAATCAGCCCCAGCATTTT
>TRBV6-5|TRBJ1-1|few|NA
CASSYSSRGGNTEAFF
TGTGCCAGCAGTTACTCGAGTCGAGGAGGGAACACTGAAGCTTTCTTT
>TRBV7-2|TRBJ2-7|NA|TRBD1
CASSYPGQGLYEQYF
TGTGCCAGCAGTTACCCGGGACAGGGGTTGTACGAGCAGTACTTC
>TRBV5-4|TRBJ2-2|NA|TRBD2
CASRLTSGANTGELFF
TGTGCCAGCAGGCTGACTAGCGGAGCGAACACCGGGGAGCTGTTTTTT
>TRBV4-1|TRBJ2-2|NA|NA
CASSLEGVAGELFF
TGCGCCAGCAGCCTGGAGGGGGTGGCCGGGGAGCTGTTTTTT
>TRBV29-1|TRBJ2-3|NA|NA
CSLRTGRVDTQYF
TGCAGCCTCCGGACAGGGAGGGTAGATACGCAGTATTTT
>TRBV20-1|TRBJ1-1|NA|NA
CSAGVEAFF
TGCAGTGCGGGGGTAGAAGCTTTCTTT
>TRBV6-5|TRBJ2-2|NA|NA
CASSYSTGRTGELFF
TGTGCCAGCAGTTACTCGACAGGGAGGACCGGGGAGCTGTTTTTT
>TRBV30|TRBJ2-7|few|TRBD2
CAWSTSGRGEQYF
TGTGCCTGGAGTACTAGCGGGAGAGGCGAGCAGTACTTC
>TRBV9|TRBJ2-7|NA|NA
CASSVGSGEYEQYF
TGTGCCAGCAGCGTAGGCTCCGGGGAGTACGAGCAGTACTTC
>TRBV30|TRBJ1-3|few|NA
CAWRTDSGNTIYF
TGTGCCTGGAGGACCGACTCTGGAAACACCATATATTTT
>TRBV7-9|TRBJ2-5|NA|TRBD2
CASSPPLPGGETQYF
TGTGCCAGCAGCCCCCCCCTCCCGGGGGGTGAGACCCAGTACTTC
>TRBV30|TRBJ1-2|NA|NA
CAWDSRVGYTF
TGTGCCTGGGACAGTCGGGTCGGCTACACCTTC
>TRBV29-1|TRBJ2-5|NA|NA
CSVEGGSRFQETQYF
TGCAGCGTTGAAGGAGGCAGCAGATTCCAAGAGACCCAGTACTTC
>TRBV5-1|TRBJ2-1|NA|NA
CASSLAAVDNEQFF
TGCGCCAGCAGCTTGGCAGCGGTAGACAATGAGCAGTTCTTC
>TRBV18|TRBJ2-1|few|NA
CASSTDGSRNEQFF
TGTGCCAGCTCAACGGACGGTTCGCGGAATGAGCAGTTCTTC
>TRBV21-1|TRBJ2-7|few|NA
CASSRGLGLFF
TGTGCCAGCAGCAGGGGGCTGGGCCTCTTCTTC
>TRBV7-2|TRBJ1-3|NA|NA
CASTTLQGHSGNTIYF
TGTGCCAGCACCACCCTCCAGGGCCACTCTGGAAACACCATATATTTT